The source of this T cell receptor (beta chain) is a study of siplizumab effects on memory and regulatory T cells. As concerns this clone: Its target is unknown. A junction boundary mismatches the germline segment, possibly from a read error.

A few pairs of donors had their unstimulated naive, memory, effector memory and TEMRA subsets sequenced. Findings and limits, study-wide: Memory T cells appeared less diverse than naive cells, which seemed to contribute substantially to alloresponse. Proliferating CD4+ or CD8+ clones, roughly 80-97% of them, lacked an assignable naive or memory phenotype. Most alloreactive clones went unmapped to unstimulated subsets; only a minor fraction mapped.

The CDR3 loop spans 15 amino acids. Per the germline V gene, CDR1 is MNHNS and CDR2 is SASEGT. The repertoire was sequenced with immunoSEQ multiplex PCR; TCRdb's copy has only in-frame clones and lacks some. The table lists some 100,000 clones, roughly 96% of them singletons. The specimen sequenced was naive CD4+ T cells sorted from blood. The receptor's source is a human donor in good health. This sequence joins TRBV6-1 and TRBJ2-1, with a tentative D call TRBD1 (7 bases). CDR3 in amino acids: CTSAGGTQTYNEQFF. CDR3 sequence (DNA): TGTACCAGCGCAGGGGGGACGCAGACCTACAATGAGCAGTTCTTC.